What follows describes a single T cell receptor beta chain. Its recognized antigen is unknown. Base quality data are lacking; no much larger clone is found one base away. The data stem from a study of blood T cells in healthy people across ages (dated by TCRdb to 2014 to 2015). General notes on the study: In model experiments, roughly one uniquely barcoded TCR beta cDNA molecule per two T cells was captured by template switching. Using deep sequencing normalized with unique cDNA molecular identifiers, the study measured how TCR beta repertoire diversity changes with age. Four age groups were formed from the donors: young (average approximately 15 years), middle-aged (roughly 38), aged (roughly 59) and long-lived (82). To avoid experimental bias, donors of different ages were distributed randomly across sequencing lanes. The study analyzed two additional independent replicas of 1 million unique cDNA reads from the same blood draw for two donors, one aged 18 to 29 and one aged 80 or older. The study at large found these results: Donor CMV infection status was unknown, potentially confounding age-related changes in expanded clonotypes. The percentage of naive T cells measured by flow cytometry correlated strongly with observed TCR beta diversity. Conclusive comparison of naive and antigen-experienced compartments was prevented by the profiling of bulk unsorted PBMCs. Compared with the aged group, more naive CD4+ T cells, fewer expanded clones and increased TCR diversity were shown by the long-lived group, suggesting age selection. Estimates of total diversity from one million sequenced T cells were regarded as lower bounds and underestimates. Observed TCR beta diversity per million T cells fell roughly linearly with age, and a significant reduction was already apparent by age around 39.

The donors were around 39 Caucasian individuals from Russia, aged about 6 to 100 years, who were systemically healthy. Roughly 10 milliliters of peripheral blood were drawn from each donor into EDTA-treated Vacutainer tubes. Ficoll-Paque density-gradient centrifugation was used to isolate PBMCs, with at least 6.5 million per sample. Total RNA, at least 5.5 micrograms per sample, was extracted from PBMCs with Trizol reagent. Naive CD45RAhigh/CD27high T cell percentages were measured by flow cytometry on a PBMC aliquot from every donor. Library prep was done by 5' RACE. Sequencing instrument: Illumina HiSeq 2500. The second PCR ran for about 6 to 12 cycles and used a J-beta primer mix along with a sample-barcoded 5' primer. A unique molecular identifier was introduced onto each TCR beta cDNA molecule by a template-switch 5' adaptor carrying 12 random nucleotides. Each sample yielded at least 2.5 million CDR3-containing paired-end reads. First-strand cDNA synthesis was performed from all RNA using the Mint cDNA synthesis kit, with priming by a TRBC-specific oligonucleotide. Following uracil-DNA glycosylase treatment, all cDNA underwent a first 18-cycle PCR with the universal primers M1SS and BC2_uni_R. The study's processing was this. Normalization of each sample was performed by random selection of 1 million high-quality reads, each carrying a distinct molecular identifier. Reads with shared molecular identifiers were discarded instead of being binned into consensus sequences. MiTCR, set to a Q25 quality threshold and the strictest error-elimination algorithm, was used for CDR3 identification, clonotype clustering and error correction. A nonparametric unseen species model with Euler transformation was used to estimate lower-bound total TCR beta diversity. The public reads were reanalyzed by TCRdb: fastp trimming at Q25, MiXCR alignment, in-frame beta chains only. Each CDR3 protein appears once, grouped with its most common genes and DNA. It is TCRdb's table, rather than the study itself, that gives the V and J calls and clone size. This sample is represented by 630,000 or so distinct CDR3 sequences; about 30% of them were singletons. The ten largest clones take up 15% of the sample.

The specimen was blood. The sequence came from an elderly woman in good health. Donor details come from another sample of the same person, matched by shared clones.

The DNA sequence is given as TGTGCCAGCTCACCGCGACTAGCGGGGGGCCCAGCTGAGCAGTTCTTC. It translates as CASSPRLAGGPAEQFF. The chain employs TRBV18 and TRBJ2-1, and 13 junction bases match TRBD2. The germline V end is reduced by 3 bases and the J end by 9 bases; junction bases left unmatched: 8. CDR1 and CDR2 are read off the germline V gene as KGHSH and LQKENI. The CDR3 contains 16 residues, cysteine and phenylalanine counted. Only the CDR3 region is kept as DNA, spanning 48 bases read in frame from base 1.